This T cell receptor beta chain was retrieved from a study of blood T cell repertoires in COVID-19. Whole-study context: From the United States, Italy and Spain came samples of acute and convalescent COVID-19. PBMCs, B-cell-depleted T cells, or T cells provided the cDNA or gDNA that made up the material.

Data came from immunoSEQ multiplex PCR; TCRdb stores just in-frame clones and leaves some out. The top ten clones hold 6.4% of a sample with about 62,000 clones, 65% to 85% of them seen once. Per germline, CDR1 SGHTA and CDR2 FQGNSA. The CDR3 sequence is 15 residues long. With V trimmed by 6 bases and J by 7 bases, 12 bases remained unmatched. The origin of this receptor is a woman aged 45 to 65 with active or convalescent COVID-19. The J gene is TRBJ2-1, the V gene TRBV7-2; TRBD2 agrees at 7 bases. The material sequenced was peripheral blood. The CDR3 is CASRVLPGGMNEQFF. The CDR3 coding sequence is TGTGCCAGCAGGGTTCTACCGGGAGGTATGAATGAGCAGTTCTTC.